The sequence of this TCR beta chain was determined in a study of T cell repertoires in cytomegalovirus infection (dated by TCRdb to between 2017 and 2020). General notes on the study: The HLA type of each donor mattered for the analysis, because public TCR beta signatures pointed to carriage of CMV infection along with the matching HLA type.

This clonotype showed up many times. Its antigen has not been determined. Base qualities are missing; no much larger clone stands one base away. Instrument on record: Illumina HiSeq 1500. The public reads were reprocessed in TCRdb via fastp at Q25 and MiXCR, keeping in-frame beta chains. Rows are combined by CDR3 protein, so each entry shows the most common genes and DNA. Recorded for this sample are 250,000 to 300,000 distinct CDR3 sequences; roughly an eighth of them occurred a single time. The ten largest clones capture around 8.1% of the sample. The CDR3 goes from the cysteine to the phenylalanine over 14 residues. Kept here is only the CDR3 DNA, which spans 42 bases and is read in frame from base 1. V is clipped by 4 bases and J by 6 bases, and the sequence between their germline boundaries is 15 bases long. As encoded in the germline V gene, CDR1 is SGHTA while CDR2 is FQGNSA. The investigation overall reported the following: The ex vivo response was dominated by HLA-C-restricted CMV-specific TCR beta clonotypes, and the single most frequent clonotype in two of eight donors was supplied by these HLA-C-restricted clonotypes. Cumulative frequency of public TCR beta family members discriminated carriers of CMV infection plus the relevant HLA type in this cohort and an independent roughly 350-donor cohort.

The sequence came from a human donor in good health (CMV status not recorded). Some clones in this sample may be carry-over from other donors' samples. The material sequenced was PBMCs. The chain links TRBV7-2 with TRBJ1-2; tentative D gene TRBD1, with 6 bases matching. The nucleotide sequence reads as follows: TGTGCCAGCAGCTCATTACAGGGTCTCGATGGCTACACCTTC. Its amino acids are CASSSLQGLDGYTF. Where the CDR3 stops, the reference TRBV7-2 and TRBJ1-2 genes take over; the full variable domain is GAGVSQSPSNKVTEKGKDVELRCDPISGHTALYWYRQSLGQGLEFLIYFQGNSAPDKSGLPSDRFSAERTGGSVSTLTIQRTQQEDSAVYLCASSSLQGLDGYTFGSGTRLTVV.